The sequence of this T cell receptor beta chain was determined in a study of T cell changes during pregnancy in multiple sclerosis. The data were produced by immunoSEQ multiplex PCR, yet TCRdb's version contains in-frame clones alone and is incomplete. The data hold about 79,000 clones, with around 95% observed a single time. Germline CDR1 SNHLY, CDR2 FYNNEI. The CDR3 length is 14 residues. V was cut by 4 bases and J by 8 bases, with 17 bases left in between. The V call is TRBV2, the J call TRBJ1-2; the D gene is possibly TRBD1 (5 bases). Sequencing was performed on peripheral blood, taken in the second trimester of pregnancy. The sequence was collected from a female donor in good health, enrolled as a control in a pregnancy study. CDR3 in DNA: TGTGCCAGCAGTGCTTTGGGGGGTCTACGGGGCTACACCTTC. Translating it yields CASSALGGLRGYTF.